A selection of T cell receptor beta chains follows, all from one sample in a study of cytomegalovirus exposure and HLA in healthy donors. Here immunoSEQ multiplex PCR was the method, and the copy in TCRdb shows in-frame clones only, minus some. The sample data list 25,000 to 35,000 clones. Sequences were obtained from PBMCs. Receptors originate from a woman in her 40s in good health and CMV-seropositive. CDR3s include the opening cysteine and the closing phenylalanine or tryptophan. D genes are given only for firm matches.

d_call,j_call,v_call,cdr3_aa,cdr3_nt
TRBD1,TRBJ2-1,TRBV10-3,CAISEGQGGYNEQFF,TGTGCCATCAGTGAGGGACAGGGTGGTTACAATGAGCAGTTCTTC
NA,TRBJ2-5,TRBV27,CARSWRETQYF,TGTGCCAGAAGTTGGCGGGAGACCCAGTACTTC
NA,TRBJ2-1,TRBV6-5,CASSYGAKGNEQFF,TGTGCCAGCAGTTACGGGGCGAAAGGAAATGAGCAGTTCTTC
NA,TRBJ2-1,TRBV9,CASSVRDISYNEQFF,TGTGCCAGCAGCGTCCGGGACATCTCCTACAATGAGCAGTTCTTC
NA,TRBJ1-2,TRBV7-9,CASSTGRNYGYTF,TGTGCCAGCAGCACAGGACGGAACTATGGCTACACCTTC
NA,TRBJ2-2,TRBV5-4,CASSLERAGELFF,TGTGCCAGCAGCTTGGAGAGGGCCGGGGAGCTGTTTTTT
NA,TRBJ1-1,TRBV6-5,CASSYSWGGATEAFF,TGTGCCAGCAGTTACTCATGGGGAGGTGCCACTGAAGCTTTCTTT
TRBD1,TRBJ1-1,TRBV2,CASSTQGQGEAFF,TGTGCCAGCAGCACACAGGGGCAGGGGGAAGCTTTCTTT
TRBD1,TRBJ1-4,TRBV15,CATSRRTGAEKLFF,TGTGCCACCAGCAGGCGGACAGGGGCGGAAAAACTGTTTTTT
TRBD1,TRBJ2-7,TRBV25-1,CASSVIGQGAYEQYF,TGTGCCAGCAGTGTGATTGGACAGGGGGCCTACGAGCAGTACTTC
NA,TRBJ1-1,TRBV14,CASSQERRVNTEAFF,TGTGCCAGCAGCCAAGAACGGCGGGTGAACACTGAAGCTTTCTTT
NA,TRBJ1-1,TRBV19,CASRQGGARATEAFF,TGTGCCAGTAGACAAGGGGGGGCTCGGGCCACTGAAGCTTTCTTT
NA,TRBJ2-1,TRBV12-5,CASGFGGNNEQFF,TGTGCTAGTGGTTTTGGGGGCAACAATGAGCAGTTCTTC
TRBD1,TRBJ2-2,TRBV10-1,CASARQGTGELFF,TGCGCCAGCGCCCGACAGGGGACCGGGGAGCTGTTTTTT
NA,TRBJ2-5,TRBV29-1,CSVTGGQTQYF,TGCAGCGTTACAGGAGGGCAGACCCAGTACTTC
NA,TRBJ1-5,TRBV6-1,CASSDRVFQPQHF,TGTGCCAGCAGTGACAGGGTCTTTCAGCCCCAGCATTTT
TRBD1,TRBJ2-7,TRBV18,CASSPRSLGTGNYEQYF,TGTGCCAGCTCACCACGGTCCCTCGGGACAGGGAACTACGAGCAGTACTTC
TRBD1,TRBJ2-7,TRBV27,CASSSIGQGWNF,TGTGCCAGCAGTTCGATCGGACAGGGCTGGAACTTC
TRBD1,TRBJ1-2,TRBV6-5,CASSQGGGYTF,TGTGCCAGCAGTCAGGGGGGAGGCTACACCTTC
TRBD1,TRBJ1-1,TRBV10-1,CASSGDRLMNTEAFF,TGCGCCAGCAGCGGGGACAGACTAATGAACACTGAAGCTTTCTTT
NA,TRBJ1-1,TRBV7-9,CASSLGGSPGACTEAFF,TGTGCCAGCAGCTTAGGGGGTTCCCCAGGGGCCTGCACTGAAGCTTTCTTT
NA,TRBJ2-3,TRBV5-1,CASSFRDTQYF,TGCGCCAGCAGCTTTCGGGATACGCAGTATTTT
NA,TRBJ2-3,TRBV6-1,CASKWDTSTDTQYF,TGTGCCAGCAAATGGGACACCAGCACAGATACGCAGTATTTT
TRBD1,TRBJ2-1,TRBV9,CASSTGQGSYNEQFF,TGTGCCAGCAGCACAGGACAGGGCTCCTACAATGAGCAGTTCTTC
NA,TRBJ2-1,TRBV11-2,CASSFMDTNNEQFF,TGTGCCAGCAGCTTTATGGACACCAACAATGAGCAGTTCTTC
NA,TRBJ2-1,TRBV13,CASSFGGPREQFF,TGTGCCAGCAGCTTTGGAGGGCCACGTGAGCAGTTCTTC
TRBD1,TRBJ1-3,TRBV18,CASFEQGAGNTIYF,TGTGCCAGCTTCGAACAGGGGGCTGGAAACACCATATATTTT
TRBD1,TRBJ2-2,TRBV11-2,CASSSGTGVAGELFF,TGTGCCAGCAGCTCAGGGACAGGGGTGGCCGGGGAGCTGTTTTTT
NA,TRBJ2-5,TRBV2,CASRNGRETQYF,TGTGCCAGCAGGAACGGGAGAGAGACCCAGTACTTC
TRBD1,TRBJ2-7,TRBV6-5,CASSRGQSSYEQYF,TGTGCCAGCAGTAGGGGACAGAGCTCCTACGAGCAGTACTTC
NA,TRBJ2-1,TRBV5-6,CASSLGLTHGGEQFF,TGTGCCAGCAGCTTGGGGCTGACCCACGGCGGTGAGCAGTTCTTC
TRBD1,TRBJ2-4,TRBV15,CATSSRDRGGNIQYF,TGTGCCACCAGCAGCCGGGACAGGGGGGGAAACATTCAGTACTTC
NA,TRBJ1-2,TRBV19,CASNPPGTYYGYTF,TGTGCCAGTAATCCCCCAGGAACCTACTATGGCTACACCTTC
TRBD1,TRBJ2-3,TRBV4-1,CASRGGDRASAGTTQYF,TGCGCCAGCAGGGGGGGGGACAGGGCCAGTGCGGGGACTACGCAGTATTTT
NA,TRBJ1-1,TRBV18,CASSPFRALNTEAFF,TGTGCCAGCTCACCATTCAGGGCCTTGAACACTGAAGCTTTCTTT
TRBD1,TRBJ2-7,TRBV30,CAWSQGVQGDEQYF,TGTGCCTGGAGTCAGGGGGTCCAGGGGGACGAGCAGTACTTC
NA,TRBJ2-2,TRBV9,CASSVGRAAGELFF,TGTGCCAGCAGCGTAGGCAGGGCGGCCGGGGAGCTGTTTTTT
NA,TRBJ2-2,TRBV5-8,CASRPGLNTGELFF,TGTGCCAGCAGACCGGGACTGAACACCGGGGAGCTGTTTTTT
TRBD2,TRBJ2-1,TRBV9,CASSVRAGSLGNEQFF,TGTGCCAGCAGCGTAAGAGCGGGATCTCTGGGCAATGAGCAGTTCTTC
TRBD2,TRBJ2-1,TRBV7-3,CASSLVAGDFNEQFF,TGTGCCAGCAGCTTAGTAGCGGGAGACTTCAATGAGCAGTTCTTC
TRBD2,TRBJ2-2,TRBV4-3,CASSLGRLAGPGELFF,TGCGCCAGCAGCCTTGGGAGGCTAGCGGGTCCCGGGGAGCTGTTTTTT
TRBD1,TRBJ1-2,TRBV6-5,CASSYSDRTGSGYTF,TGTGCCAGCAGTTACTCGGACCGGACAGGGTCTGGCTACACCTTC